The clone carrying this T cell receptor beta chain appeared many times. Diagnosis relied on clinical symptoms, serum thyroxine and TRAb, thyroid ultrasound and orbital computed tomography. These data belong to a study of T cells in Graves' hyperthyroidism and ophthalmopathy. RNA transcripts yielded amplified TCR beta CDR3 regions. First-round RT-PCR targeting the TCR CDR3 was performed with the HTBI primer set. TCRdb analysed the multiplex PCR reads with MiXCR anew, one entry per CDR3 protein. The data hold over 700,000 distinct CDR3 sequences, with roughly a third observed a single time. Per the germline V gene, CDR1 is MNHEY and CDR2 is SVGAGI. V lost 7 bases, J lost 5 bases, and 12 bases lay in between. This CDR3 comprises 12 residues.

The chain couples TRBV6-5 to TRBJ2-7; no clear D gene. The receptor's source is a woman in her 40s with Graves' hyperthyroidism. The sample taken for sequencing was blood. CDR3 amino acids: CASTSTINEQYF. The DNA of the CDR3 is TGTGCCAGCACCTCGACCATTAACGAGCAGTACTTC.